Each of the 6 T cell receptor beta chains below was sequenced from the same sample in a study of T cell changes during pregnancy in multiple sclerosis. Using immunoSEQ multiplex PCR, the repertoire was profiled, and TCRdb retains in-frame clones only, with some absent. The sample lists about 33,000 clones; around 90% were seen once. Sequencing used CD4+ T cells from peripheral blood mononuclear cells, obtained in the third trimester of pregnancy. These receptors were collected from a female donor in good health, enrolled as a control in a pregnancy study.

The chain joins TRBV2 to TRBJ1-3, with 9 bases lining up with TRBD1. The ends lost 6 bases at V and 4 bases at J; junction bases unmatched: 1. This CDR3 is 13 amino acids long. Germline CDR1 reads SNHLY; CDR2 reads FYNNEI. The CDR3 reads CASRDRGGNTIYF. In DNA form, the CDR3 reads TGTGCCAGCAGAGACAGGGGGGGAAACACCATATATTTT.

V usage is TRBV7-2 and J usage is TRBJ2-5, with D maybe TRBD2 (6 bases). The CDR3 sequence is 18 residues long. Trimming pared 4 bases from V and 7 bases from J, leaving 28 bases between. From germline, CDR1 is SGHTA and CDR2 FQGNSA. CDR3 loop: CASSSGDYGTSSPGTQYF. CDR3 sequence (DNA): TGTGCCAGCAGCTCTGGTGATTACGGGACTTCATCCCCAGGGACCCAGTACTTC.

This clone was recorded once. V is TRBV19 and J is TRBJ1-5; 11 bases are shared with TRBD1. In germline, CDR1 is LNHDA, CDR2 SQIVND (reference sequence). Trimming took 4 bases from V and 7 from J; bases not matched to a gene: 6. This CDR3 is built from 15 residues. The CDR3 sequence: CASSTGQGAWQPQHF. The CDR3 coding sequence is TGTGCCAGTAGTACCGGACAGGGGGCTTGGCAGCCCCAGCATTTT.

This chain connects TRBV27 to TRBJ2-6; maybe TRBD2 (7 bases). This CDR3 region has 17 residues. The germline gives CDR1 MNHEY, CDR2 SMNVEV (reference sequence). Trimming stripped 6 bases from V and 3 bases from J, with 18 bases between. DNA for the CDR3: TGTGCCAGCAGCAGCCGGGGGGCGGGGCTTGGGGCCAACGTCCTGACTTTC. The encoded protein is CASSSRGAGLGANVLTF.

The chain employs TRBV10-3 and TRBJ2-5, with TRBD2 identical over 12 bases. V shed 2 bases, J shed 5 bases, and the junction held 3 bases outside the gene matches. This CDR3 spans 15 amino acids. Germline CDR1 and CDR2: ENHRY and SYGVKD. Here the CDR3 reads CAISEGLAGGETQYF. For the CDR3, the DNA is TGTGCCATCAGTGAGGGGCTAGCGGGGGGGGAGACCCAGTACTTC.

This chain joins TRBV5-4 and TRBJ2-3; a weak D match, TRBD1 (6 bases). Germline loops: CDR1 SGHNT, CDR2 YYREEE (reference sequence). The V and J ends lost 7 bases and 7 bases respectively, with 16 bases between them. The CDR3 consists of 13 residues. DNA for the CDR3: TGTGCCAGCGTTGACAGGTCGGCGAATACGCAGTATTTT. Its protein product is CASVDRSANTQYF.